These 31 T cell receptor beta chains originate from one sample sequenced in a study of T cell responses to AZD1222 COVID-19 vaccine. Profiling relied on immunoSEQ multiplex PCR, and the TCRdb table lists in-frame clones only, not all of them. The repertoire holds 25,000 to 35,000 clones, with about nine tenths as singletons. Source: peripheral blood, taken on day 0 of AZD1222 vaccination. These receptors all stem from an adult in good health.

As DNA, the CDR3 is TGCGCCAGCAGCCAACAGGGGGCTAACGAGCAGTACTTC. Translating gives CASSQQGANEQYF. The rearrangement uses TRBV4-1 and TRBJ2-7, with 8 bases identical to TRBD1. This CDR3 spans 13 amino acids. Germline V lookup: CDR1 MGHRA, CDR2 YSYEKL. The junction had 2 bases not matched to a gene; V was cut back by 2 bases and J by 5 bases.

The chain employs TRBV7-7 and TRBJ2-7; D perhaps matches TRBD1 (6 bases). The V end lost 5 bases, the J end lost 6 bases, and 14 bases lay between the germline ends. The CDR3 runs to 13 residues. Germline CDR1 and CDR2: SSHAT and FNYEAQ (reference sequence). This chain's CDR3 is CASSRDTHPEQYF. CDR3 DNA sequence: TGTGCCAGCAGCCGGGACACCCACCCCGAGCAGTACTTC.

The rearrangement joins TRBV19 to TRBJ2-1; 7 nucleotides line up with TRBD1. In germline, CDR1 is LNHDA, CDR2 SQIVND (reference sequence). The CDR3 consists of 15 residues. The ends lost 4 bases at V and 6 bases at J; junction bases unmatched: 9. The CDR3 is CASSTDRVLVNEQFF. The CDR3 nucleotides read TGTGCCAGTAGTACAGACAGGGTTTTAGTCAATGAGCAGTTCTTC.

This chain links TRBV19 with TRBJ2-7; D unclear. The CDR3 covers 12 residues. Trimming stripped 4 bases from V and 3 bases from J, with 7 bases between. The germline CDR1 and CDR2 sequences are LNHDA and SQIVND (reference sequence). The CDR3 DNA follows: TGTGCCAGTAGTAGGGGATTCTACGAGCAGTACTTC. Translating gives CASSRGFYEQYF.

V gene TRBV27 combines with J gene TRBJ1-4; 10 bases are shared with TRBD1. Germline CDR1 MNHEY, CDR2 SMNVEV (reference sequence). J lost 7 bases, V lost 2 bases, and 1 base had no gene match. The CDR3 is made up of 14 amino acids. This chain's CDR3 is CASSLDRGREKLFF. Written as DNA, the CDR3 is TGTGCCAGCAGTTTAGACAGGGGGCGTGAAAAACTGTTTTTT.

Here the CDR3 DNA reads TGTGCCAGCAGTGAAATCGGTAGCGGGAGTAGGGATACGCAGTATTTT. It specifies CASSEIGSGSRDTQYF. This chain connects TRBV25-1 to TRBJ2-3; 9 positions agree with TRBD2. In germline, CDR1 is MGHDK, CDR2 SYGVNS. V lost 2 bases and J lost 6; bases outside the gene matches: 9. The CDR3 contains 16 residues.

V gene TRBV15 combines with J gene TRBJ1-5; D not resolved. Trimming left V 5 bases short and J 5 bases short, with 7 bases between. Germline V CDR1 and CDR2: LNHNV, YYDKDF (reference sequence). The CDR3 is made up of 12 amino acids. CDR3 DNA: TGTGCCACCAGCTCAGGACATCAGCCCCAGCATTTT. It specifies CATSSGHQPQHF.

V gene TRBV12-3 or TRBV12-4 combines with J gene TRBJ1-2; D perhaps matches TRBD1 (5 bases). The CDR3 has 13 residues. Between the trimmed V and J ends, which lost 6 bases and 4 bases, there was a span of 12 bases. The CDR3 DNA reads as TGTGCCAGCAGAACTGGAGGGGCCTATGGCTACACCTTC. Residues: CASRTGGAYGYTF.

A few counts support this clone. This sequence joins TRBV20-1 and TRBJ1-3; weak D call: TRBD1 (5 bases). The CDR3 length is 11 residues. With 6 bases removed from V and 7 bases from J, the gap between germline ends came to 10 bases. Germline values: CDR1 DFQATT, CDR2 SNEGSKA (reference sequence). The CDR3 here is CSAKEGNTIYF. CDR3 coding DNA: TGCAGTGCAAAGGAGGGGAACACCATATATTTT.

The chain links TRBV9 to TRBJ2-2, with no clear D. Per germline, CDR1 SGDLS and CDR2 YYNGEE. V was pared by 0 bases and J by 4 bases, with 10 bases between. This CDR3 contains 15 residues. CDR3 bases: TGTGCCAGCAGCGTAGCTGCACGGAGCACCGGGGAGCTGTTTTTT. Translating gives CASSVAARSTGELFF.

The chain combines TRBV29-1 with TRBJ1-3; D unclear. Germline lookup yields CDR1 SQVTM and CDR2 ANQGSEA. Trimming removed 7 bases at V and 0 bases at J, with 7 bases between. This CDR3 is 12 amino acids long. The CDR3 sequence: CSGGNSGNTIYF. CDR3 nucleotide sequence: TGCAGCGGCGGGAACTCTGGAAACACCATATATTTT.

The chain has TRBV3-1 (or the pseudogene TRBV3-2) and TRBJ1-4; D unclear. Trimming removed 3 bases at V and 5 bases at J, with 13 bases between. CDR1 and CDR2 from the germline V gene are LGHDT and YNNKEL (reference sequence). CDR3 size: 15 residues. The CDR3 loop reads CASSHRAGTNEKLFF. The DNA of the CDR3 is TGTGCCAGCAGCCACCGCGCAGGAACCAATGAAAAACTGTTTTTT.

The chain links TRBV19 to TRBJ2-1, with D tentatively TRBD1 (5 bases). CDR1 LNHDA and CDR2 SQIVND come from the germline V gene (reference sequence). CDR3 size: 12 residues. The V gene lost 1 base and the J gene lost 9 bases, with 7 bases spanning the gap. CDR3 protein: CASSIAQGEQFF. The CDR3 coding sequence is TGTGCCAGTAGTATAGCCCAGGGTGAGCAGTTCTTC.

The chain recombines TRBV7-8 with TRBJ2-1, with D possibly TRBD2 on 5 matching bases. V was trimmed by 6 bases and J by 0 bases, leaving 12 bases between them. Germline values: CDR1 SGHVS, CDR2 FQNEAQ. The CDR3 spans 15 residues. CDR3 sequence: CASRSGDHSYNEQFF. The CDR3 region has the DNA TGTGCCAGCAGGAGCGGTGACCACTCCTACAATGAGCAGTTCTTC. The variable domain in full, with the rest retrieved from reference TRBV7-8 and TRBJ2-1, is GAGVSQSPRYKVAKRGQDVALRCDPISGHVSLFWYQQALGQGPEFLTYFQNEAQLDKSGLPSDRFFAERPEGSVSTLKIQRTQQEDSAVYLCASRSGDHSYNEQFFGPGTRLTVL.

The V call is TRBV7-9, the J call TRBJ2-1, with TRBD2 as a possible D gene (6 bases). The CDR3 spans 15 residues. Germline V lookup: CDR1 SEHNR, CDR2 FQNEAQ (reference sequence). Trimming removed 6 bases from V and 5 bases from J, with 17 bases in between. The CDR3 DNA reads TGTGCCAGCAGAACCCCTCGGGGGAAAAACAATGAGCAGTTCTTC. It specifies CASRTPRGKNNEQFF.

With regard to this clone: Germline and junction disagree at one end, which may indicate a read error. The chain couples TRBV7-2 to TRBJ2-7, with 7 positions matching TRBD2. The CDR3 covers 13 residues. The germline V gene encodes CDR1 SGHTA and CDR2 FQGNSA. CDR3 sequence reads: CASSLLAGQPGGF. In DNA, the CDR3 is TGTGCCAGCAGCTTGTTGGCGGGCCAACCGGGGGGCTTC.

This clone was found once. Here the CDR3 reads CASSRRGGETQYF. In nucleotides, the CDR3 is TGCGCCAGCAGCCGCCGTGGGGGGGAGACCCAGTACTTC. The chain carries TRBV5-1 and TRBJ2-5, with D possibly TRBD2 on 6 matching bases. Trimming left V 4 bases short and J 5 bases short, with 12 bases between. Germline V gene sequence: CDR1 SGHRS, CDR2 YFSETQ. The CDR3 totals 13 residues.

The chain employs TRBV7-9 and TRBJ2-1; 8 bases are a match to TRBD1. Losses at the gene ends were 4 bases for V and 4 bases for J; bases not matched to a gene: 9. The V gene's germline CDR1 is SEHNR and CDR2 FQNEAQ (reference sequence). CDR3 size: 16 residues. CDR3 sequence reads: CASSSLGQGRYNEQFF. The DNA for the CDR3 is TGTGCCAGCAGCTCGCTCGGACAGGGCCGGTACAATGAGCAGTTCTTC.

The chain employs TRBV7-2 and TRBJ1-1; 9 bases align to TRBD1. The CDR3 covers 13 residues. The ends lost 3 bases at V and 5 bases at J; junction bases unmatched: 1. From germline, CDR1 is SGHTA and CDR2 FQGNSA. The DNA of the CDR3 is TGTGCCAGCAGCTTGGACAGGGGTACTGAAGCTTTCTTT. Translation gives CASSLDRGTEAFF.

CDR3 region: CASSPDYRAETQYF. CDR3 sequence (DNA): TGTGCCAGCAGCCCGGACTATAGGGCGGAGACCCAGTACTTC. The chain joins TRBV7-2 to TRBJ2-5; TRBD2 might be the D (6 bases). The V gene lost 5 bases and the J gene lost 5 bases, with 15 bases spanning the gap. Germline values: CDR1 SGHTA, CDR2 FQGNSA. This CDR3 has 14 amino acids.

The genes are TRBV7-2 and TRBJ1-5, with TRBD1 matching 9 bases. The length of the CDR3 is 15 residues. The V gene's germline CDR1 is SGHTA and CDR2 FQGNSA. V lost 5 bases to trimming and J lost 7 bases; unmatched junction nucleotides: 9. As DNA, the CDR3 is TGTGCCAGCAGCCTCGGGACAGGGATAGAACAGCCCCAGCATTTT. This encodes CASSLGTGIEQPQHF.

The gene calls are TRBV5-4 and TRBJ2-1, with a weak D call TRBD2 (6 bases). The germline V gene has CDR1 SGHNT and CDR2 YYREEE (reference sequence). V was cut by 4 bases and J by 5 bases, with 13 bases left in between. This CDR3 spans 14 amino acids. The CDR3 protein is CASSTGSHDNEQFF. In DNA, the CDR3 is TGTGCCAGCAGCACCGGGAGTCACGACAATGAGCAGTTCTTC.

V gene TRBV27 combines with J gene TRBJ2-3, with D possibly being TRBD2 (5 bases). Germline assignment: CDR1 MNHEY and CDR2 SMNVEV (reference sequence). Trimming took 7 bases from V and 6 from J, leaving 20 bases between them. The CDR3 consists of 15 residues. The CDR3 coding sequence is TGTGCCAGCACCCAGGCGAGGGCAGGTATGGATACGCAGTATTTT. Residues: CASTQARAGMDTQYF.

This rearrangement joins TRBV19 to TRBJ2-7; 7 bases agree with TRBD1. The CDR3 length is 18 residues. CDR1 is LNHDA and CDR2 is SQIVND in the germline V gene (reference sequence). The V and J ends lost 4 bases and 1 base, in that order; junction bases with no gene match: 16. The CDR3 loop reads CASSTKSMTGTESYEQYF. Written as DNA, the CDR3 is TGTGCCAGTAGTACGAAATCAATGACCGGGACAGAATCCTACGAGCAGTACTTC.

The chain is built from TRBV7-2 and TRBJ2-1; D gene unclear. CDR1 and CDR2 from the germline V gene are SGHTA and FQGNSA. Trimming left V 3 bases short and J 6 bases short, with 3 bases between. This CDR3 region has 11 residues. The CDR3 region has the DNA TGTGCCAGCAGCTTTAGCAATGAGCAGTTCTTC. Protein sequence: CASSFSNEQFF.

The chain recombines TRBV9 with TRBJ1-1; TRBD1 aligns across 8 bases. The CDR3 has 13 amino acids. The V gene's germline CDR1 is SGDLS and CDR2 YYNGEE. J gave up 5 bases and V 4 bases, and 4 bases lay outside the gene matches. The CDR3 region is CASSWTGRTEAFF. The CDR3 DNA is TGTGCCAGCAGCTGGACAGGGAGGACTGAAGCTTTCTTT.

This clone was recorded a few times. This sequence joins TRBV9 and TRBJ1-6; 8 bases fit TRBD1. This CDR3 spans 14 amino acids. Germline V lookup: CDR1 SGDLS, CDR2 YYNGEE. Trimming took 9 bases from V and 8 from J; bases not matched to a gene: 10. Here the CDR3 reads CATGTGLVDSPLHF. In DNA, the CDR3 is TGTGCCACAGGGACAGGACTTGTTGATTCACCCCTCCACTTT.

This chain connects TRBV7-8 to TRBJ2-7; D might be TRBD1 (5 bases). V dropped 5 bases and J dropped 2 bases, with 13 bases sitting between them. The CDR3 runs to 14 residues. Germline V gives CDR1 SGHVS, CDR2 FQNEAQ. The CDR3 nucleotides are TGTGCCAGCAGCGAAGTTGCCAGGGCCTACGAGCAGTACTTC. Translation gives CASSEVARAYEQYF.

The rearrangement links TRBV5-1 to TRBJ2-3; 10 nucleotides agree with TRBD1. CDR3 length: 14 amino acids. Per the germline V gene, CDR1 is SGHRS and CDR2 is YFSETQ. J lost 6 bases, V lost 4 bases, and 5 bases had no gene match. The CDR3 here is CASSRQGAADTQYF. CDR3 nucleotides: TGCGCCAGCAGCCGACAGGGGGCGGCGGATACGCAGTATTTT.

V and J are TRBV5-1 and TRBJ2-1; 9 bases match TRBD2. This CDR3 spans 16 amino acids. Germline CDR1 SGHRS, CDR2 YFSETQ. The trim removed 1 base at V and 7 bases at J, leaving 9 bases unmatched. The CDR3 DNA is TGCGCCAGCAGCTTGTTACCCGGGACTAGCCTGAATGAGCAGTTCTTC. Translating it yields CASSLLPGTSLNEQFF.

The chain is built from TRBV12-5 and TRBJ1-6; D gene unclear. Germline CDR1 reads LGHNT; CDR2 reads FRNRAP. There are 14 residues in the CDR3. Trimming took 4 bases from V and 12 from J, leaving 16 bases between them. The DNA of the CDR3 is TGTGCTAGTGGTTCCGCCCTAGGGTTAGGACCCCTCCACTTT. Translating it yields CASGSALGLGPLHF.